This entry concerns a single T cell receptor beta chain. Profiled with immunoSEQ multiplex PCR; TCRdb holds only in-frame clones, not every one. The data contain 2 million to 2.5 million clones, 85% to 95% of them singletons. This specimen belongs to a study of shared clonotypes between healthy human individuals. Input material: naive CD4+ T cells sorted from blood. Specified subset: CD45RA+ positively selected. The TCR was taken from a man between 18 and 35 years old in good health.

CDR3 bases: TGTGCCAGCACCTGGTGGGAGGGGCTTACCGGGGAGCTGTTTTTT. This codes for CASTWWEGLTGELFF. The V call is TRBV5-5, the J call TRBJ2-2, with TRBD2 matching 7 bases. Germline V gene lookup returns CDR1 SGHKS and CDR2 YYEKEE (reference sequence). The V segment lost 6 bases and the J segment 5 bases; nucleotides outside the gene matches: 10. This CDR3 has 15 amino acids.